What follows describes a single TCR beta chain. Its antigen remains unidentified. Time point here: cycle 4 day 1 (C4D1), after about 6 weeks of nivolumab. Every one of the patients relapsed after autologous stem cell transplantation (brentuximab vedotin exposure was variable). Isolation of CD8+ T cells from thawed PBMCs used magnetic negative selection. The data are from a study of PD-1 blockade in classical Hodgkin lymphoma. Overall study results and limits: When set against healthy donors, newly diagnosed patients were reported to show lower baseline TCR diversity.

Germline CDR1 reads GTSNPN; CDR2 reads SVGIG (reference sequence). The CDR3 consists of 13 residues. With 3 bases removed from V and 3 bases from J, the gap between germline ends came to 12 bases. This table comes from immunoSEQ multiplex PCR, and its TCRdb copy is limited to in-frame clones, with some not included. This sample has 15,000 to 25,000 clones; roughly 90% occur once, and the top ten carry 5%. The chain uses TRBV30 and TRBJ2-7; no reliable D call. This sequence was found in a human donor with classical Hodgkin lymphoma. This specimen was CD8+ T cells from blood, taken before the fourth cycle of nivolumab. The DNA for the CDR3 is TGTGCCTGGAGGCCCCAGACTTTCTACGAGCAGTACTTC. Its translation is CAWRPQTFYEQYF.